This TCR beta chain was recorded in a study of siplizumab effects on memory and regulatory T cells. The CDR3 has 15 residues. The trim removed 4 bases at V and 2 bases at J, leaving 8 bases unmatched. Per germline, CDR1 LGHNA and CDR2 YSLEER. Around 10^5 TCR templates per sample were assayed. TCRdb keeps only in-frame clones here, not all; method: immunoSEQ multiplex PCR. The repertoire consists of around 26,000 clones, with roughly 88% occurring once and the leading ten covering 24%. Study-level points and caveats: Alloreactive CD4+ clones that could be mapped were on average around 62% Treg-derived with siplizumab, against about 25% in controls. A major contribution to the alloresponse seemed to be made by naive T cells, which seemed more diverse than memory cells.

On this clone itself: Its antigen is not known.

Sequenced unstimulated subsets in a few donor pairs: CD4+ naive, CD4+ memory, CD8+ naive, CD8+ effector memory, CD8+ TEMRA. Sequenced material: memory CD4+ T cells sorted from blood. The TCR sequence derives from a human donor in good health. The gene calls are TRBV4-3 and TRBJ2-7; 7 nucleotides line up with TRBD2. The CDR3 DNA sequence: TGCGCCAGCAGCCCGGGGGGACCCGCCACCTACGAGCAGTACTTC. Translating it yields CASSPGGPATYEQYF.